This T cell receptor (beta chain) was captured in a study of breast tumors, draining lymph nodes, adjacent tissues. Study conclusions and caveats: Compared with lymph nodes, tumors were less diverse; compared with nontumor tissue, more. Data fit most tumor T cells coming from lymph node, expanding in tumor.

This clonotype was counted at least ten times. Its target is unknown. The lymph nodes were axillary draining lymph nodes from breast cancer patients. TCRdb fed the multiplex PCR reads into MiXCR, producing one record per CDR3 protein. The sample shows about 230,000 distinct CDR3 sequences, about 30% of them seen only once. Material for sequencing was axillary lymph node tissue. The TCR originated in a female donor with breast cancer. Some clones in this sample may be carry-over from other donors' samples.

In DNA, the CDR3 is TGTGCCAGCAGTTCCGGATTCTATGGCTACACCTTC. Its translation: CASSSGFYGYTF. The rearrangement uses TRBV6-2 or TRBV6-3 and TRBJ1-2; unclear D gene. The CDR3 is 12 residues long. The V gene lost 4 bases and the J gene lost 4 bases, with 7 bases spanning the gap. Per the germline V gene, CDR1 is MNHEY and CDR2 is SVGEGT.